This T cell receptor (beta chain) emerged from a study of T cells in Graves' hyperthyroidism and ophthalmopathy. Amplification of TCR beta CDR3 regions used RNA as the template. First-round RT-PCR with HTBI primers amplified the TCR CDR3 region. TCRdb itself ran the multiplex PCR reads through MiXCR, one entry per CDR3 protein. The table records about 690,000 distinct CDR3 sequences, 15% to 20% of them present only once. This clonotype was observed at least ten times. With 6 bases removed from V and 6 bases from J, the gap between germline ends came to 7 bases. This CDR3 has 11 residues. Germline V gene lookup returns CDR1 MDHEN and CDR2 SYDVKM. With a duration under 2 months, the hyperthyroidism was newly diagnosed in patients aged 18 to 65.

Sequenced sample: blood. The chain recombines TRBV28 with TRBJ2-3; no clear D. The origin of this receptor is a man over 45 with Graves' hyperthyroidism. The CDR3 reads CASRTPDTQYF. DNA of the CDR3: TGTGCCAGCAGGACACCGGATACGCAGTATTTT.